A selection of T cell receptor beta chains follows, all from one sample in a study of blood T cells in healthy people across ages. In TCRdb, the 5' RACE reads were re-called with MiXCR into one record per CDR3 protein. The repertoire holds hundreds of thousands of distinct CDR3 sequences, around half seen once, with around 23% in the top ten. The specimen sequenced was blood. The receptors stem from a man older than 75 in good health. CDR3s include the opening cysteine and the closing phenylalanine or tryptophan. The D gene is left open where the match is weak. Size tells how often a clone was seen (once, few, many) or the class of an expanded clone, and some rows leave it out.

D: .
V: TRBV6-5
J: TRBJ1-1
size: few
length: 11
CDR3: CASRQGRDAFF
DNA: TGTGCCAGCAGACAGGGTCGGGATGCTTTCTTT

D: TRBD2
V: TRBV7-9
J: TRBJ2-5
size: few
length: 16
CDR3: CASSRGGRKQEWTQYF
DNA: TGTGCCAGCAGCCGGGGGGGGCGGAAGCAAGAGTGGACCCAGTACTTC

D: .
V: TRBV6-1
J: TRBJ2-6
size: .
length: 16
CDR3: CASGQPRRSGANVLTF
DNA: TGTGCCAGCGGACAGCCAAGAAGGTCTGGGGCCAACGTCCTGACTTTC

D: .
V: TRBV12-3/TRBV12-4
J: TRBJ1-1
size: .
length: 17
CDR3: CASTFSGGGTPSAEAFF
DNA: TGTGCCAGCACTTTTTCTGGGGGGGGGACTCCTTCCGCTGAAGCTTTCTTT

D: .
V: TRBV20-1
J: TRBJ2-6
size: .
length: 15
CDR3: CSARDGNSGANVLTF
DNA: TGCAGTGCTAGAGATGGGAACTCTGGGGCCAACGTCCTGACTTTC

D: .
V: TRBV6-2/TRBV6-3
J: TRBJ2-7
size: .
length: 15
CDR3: CASSYGRMPSYEQYF
DNA: TGTGCCAGCAGTTACGGGCGCATGCCTAGCTACGAGCAGTACTTC

D: .
V: TRBV28
J: TRBJ1-6
size: .
length: 14
CDR3: CASSLENYNSPLHF
DNA: TGTGCCAGCAGTTTGGAGAATTATAATTCACCCCTCCACTTT

D: TRBD2
V: TRBV7-9
J: TRBJ2-5
size: .
length: 16
CDR3: CASSSLGTSGVHEQYF
DNA: TGTGCCAGCAGCTCCCTCGGGACTAGCGGGGTTCATGAGCAGTACTTC

D: TRBD2
V: TRBV20-1
J: TRBJ2-7
size: .
length: 14
CDR3: CSAGSLAENHEQYF
DNA: TGCAGTGCTGGGTCCCTAGCGGAGAACCACGAGCAGTACTTC

D: TRBD1
V: TRBV6-5
J: TRBJ2-1
size: many
length: 14
CDR3: CASISMTGVNEQFF
DNA: TGTGCCAGCATCTCAATGACAGGGGTAAATGAGCAGTTCTTC

D: .
V: TRBV24-1
J: TRBJ2-5
size: .
length: 16
CDR3: CATSDPGALSPETQYF
DNA: TGTGCCACCAGTGATCCAGGGGCATTATCACCAGAGACCCAGTACTTC